The clone carrying this T cell receptor (beta chain) came up a few times. The antigen is not known. V was trimmed by 3 bases and J by 10 bases, leaving 7 bases between them. Germline CDR1 is SGHAT and CDR2 is FQNNGV. This CDR3 contains 11 residues. These data come from a study of T-cell memory formation after mild COVID-19. At the level of the study: Most TCR clusters belonged to a single donor. Findings and limits, study-wide: CD4+ clones that contracted lay mainly in CM and EM; CD8+ ones lay in EMRA. Whereas later expanders leaned CD4+, clones contracting day 15 to 85 showed a balanced CD4/CD8 makeup.

TCRdb analysed the 5' RACE reads with MiXCR anew, one entry per CDR3 protein. Here the sample spans approximately 300,000 distinct CDR3 sequences, over 7% being singletons. The gene calls are TRBV11-2 and TRBJ2-1, with D hard to call. Specimen: PBMCs or a T cell subset sorted from them (not recorded which). This TCR derives from a man between 18 and 35 years old who had mild COVID-19 (a few samples of this study predate the infection). Cell type and time point are not known. The DNA for the CDR3 is TGTGCCAGCAGCTTCTCAGGCGAGCAGTTCTTC. This sequence encodes CASSFSGEQFF.